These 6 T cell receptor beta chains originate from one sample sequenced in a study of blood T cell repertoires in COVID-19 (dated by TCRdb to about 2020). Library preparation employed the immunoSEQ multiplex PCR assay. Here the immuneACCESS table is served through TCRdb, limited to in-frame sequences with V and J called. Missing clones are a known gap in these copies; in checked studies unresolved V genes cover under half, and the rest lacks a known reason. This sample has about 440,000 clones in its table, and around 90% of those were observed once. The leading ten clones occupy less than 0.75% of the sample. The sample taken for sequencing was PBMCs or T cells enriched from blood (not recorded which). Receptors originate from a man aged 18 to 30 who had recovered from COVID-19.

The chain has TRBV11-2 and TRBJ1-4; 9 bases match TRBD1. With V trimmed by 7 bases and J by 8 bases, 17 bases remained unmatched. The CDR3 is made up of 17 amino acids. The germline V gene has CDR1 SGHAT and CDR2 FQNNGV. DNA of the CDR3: TGTGCCAGCAACTTGGGAACAGGGGGCGCACTAGGGGAAAAACTGTTTTTT. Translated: CASNLGTGGALGEKLFF.

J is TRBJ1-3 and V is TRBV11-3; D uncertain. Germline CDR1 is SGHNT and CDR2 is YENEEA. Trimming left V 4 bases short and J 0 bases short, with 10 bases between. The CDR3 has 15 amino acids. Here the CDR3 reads CASSSYGTSGNTIYF. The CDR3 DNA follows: TGTGCCAGCAGCTCTTACGGTACCTCTGGAAACACCATATATTTT. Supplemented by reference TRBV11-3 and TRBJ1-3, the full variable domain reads EAGVVQSPRYKIIEKKQPVAFWCNPISGHNTLYWYLQNLGQGPELLIRYENEEAVDDSQLPKDRFSAERLKGVDSTLKIQPAELGDSAVYLCASSSYGTSGNTIYFGEGSWLTVV.

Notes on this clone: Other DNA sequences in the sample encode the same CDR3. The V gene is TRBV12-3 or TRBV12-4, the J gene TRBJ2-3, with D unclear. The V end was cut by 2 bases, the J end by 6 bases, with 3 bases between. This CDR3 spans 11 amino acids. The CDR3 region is CASSLSDTQYF. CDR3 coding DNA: TGTGCCAGCAGTTTATCGGATACGCAGTATTTT.

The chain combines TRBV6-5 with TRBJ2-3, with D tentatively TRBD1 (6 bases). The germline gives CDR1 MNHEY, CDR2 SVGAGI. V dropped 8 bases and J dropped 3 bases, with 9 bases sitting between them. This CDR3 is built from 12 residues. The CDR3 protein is CASVRGTDTQYF. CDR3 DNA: TGTGCCAGCGTCAGGGGAACAGATACGCAGTATTTT.

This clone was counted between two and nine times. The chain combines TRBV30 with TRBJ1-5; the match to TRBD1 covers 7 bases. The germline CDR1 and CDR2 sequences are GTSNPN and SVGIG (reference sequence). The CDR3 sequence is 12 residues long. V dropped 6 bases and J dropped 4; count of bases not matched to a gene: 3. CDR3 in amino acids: CACKQGNQPQHF. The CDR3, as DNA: TGTGCCTGCAAACAGGGGAATCAGCCCCAGCATTTT.

The CDR3 loop reads CASSPSRVRGRQPQHF. The CDR3 DNA follows: TGCGCCAGCAGCCCGTCGAGGGTGCGGGGGCGTCAGCCCCAGCATTTT. V and J are TRBV4-1 and TRBJ1-5; TRBD1 is a possible D gene (6 bases). CDR3 size: 16 residues. V dropped 4 bases and J dropped 6 bases, with 19 bases sitting between them. Germline V CDR1 and CDR2: MGHRA, YSYEKL.